The 20 T cell receptor beta chains in this list originate from one sample, sequenced in a study of graft-versus-host responses after intestinal transplantation. The antigens these receptors bind are not known. The table came from immunoSEQ multiplex PCR; TCRdb's copy has only in-frame clones and leaves some out. This sample has around 130,000 clones, with 85% to 95% found just once. This material consisted of unstimulated CD4+ T cells sorted from spleen or lymph node cells, taken before intestinal transplant. The receptor source for this set is a human donor who received an intestinal transplant.

The chain carries TRBV20-1 and TRBJ2-1; D possibly uses TRBD1 or TRBD2 (6 bases each). CDR3 length equals 11 residues. The germline CDR1 and CDR2 sequences are DFQATT and SNEGSKA (reference sequence). V lost 5 bases and J lost 8, with 10 bases in between. CDR3 region: CSARGGHEQFF. Written as DNA, the CDR3 is TGCAGTGCTCGTGGGGGGCATGAGCAGTTCTTC.

The chain joins TRBV2 to TRBJ1-3; 9 bases are shared with TRBD1. With 6 bases clipped from V and 2 bases from J, the junction kept 5 bases outside the gene matches. The CDR3 consists of 15 residues. In germline, CDR1 is SNHLY, CDR2 FYNNEI. CDR3 residues: CASRQGTGTGNTIYF. DNA of the CDR3: TGTGCCAGCAGGCAAGGGACAGGGACTGGAAACACCATATATTTT.

The V gene is TRBV7-8, the J gene TRBJ2-1; 8 nucleotides align to TRBD2. Trimming removed 1 base from V and 10 bases from J; junction bases left unmatched: 12. Germline V gene sequence: CDR1 SGHVS, CDR2 FQNEAQ. The CDR3 is made up of 16 amino acids. The CDR3 protein is CASSLGAGGMQGEQFF. In nucleotides, the CDR3 is TGTGCCAGCAGCTTAGGTGCGGGGGGAATGCAGGGGGAGCAGTTCTTC.

This sequence joins TRBV6-1 and TRBJ1-5; D is possibly TRBD1 (5 bases). V lost 7 bases, J lost 4 bases, and 11 bases lay in between. The CDR3 is 13 residues long. Per germline, CDR1 MNHNS and CDR2 SASEGT. This chain's CDR3 is CASITDRNQPQHF. As DNA, the CDR3 is TGTGCCAGCATTACCGACAGAAATCAGCCCCAGCATTTT.

The chain recombines TRBV9 with TRBJ2-3; the match to TRBD2 covers 7 bases. Trimming took 0 bases from V and 2 from J; bases not matched to a gene: 6. The CDR3 is 16 amino acids. The germline V gene encodes CDR1 SGDLS and CDR2 YYNGEE. Written as DNA, the CDR3 is TGTGCCAGCAGCGTAGGTCGACTAGCCGTCACAGATACGCAGTATTTT. Translating it yields CASSVGRLAVTDTQYF.

The chain recombines TRBV2 with TRBJ2-6, with D perhaps TRBD2 (6 bases). Trimming took 3 bases from V and 14 from J, leaving 11 bases between them. This CDR3 contains 12 residues. The V gene's germline CDR1 is SNHLY and CDR2 FYNNEI. The CDR3 sequence: CASSDPGLLLTF. The CDR3 DNA reads TGTGCCAGCAGTGACCCGGGACTGCTCCTGACTTTC.

The rearrangement links TRBV5-6 to TRBJ2-7; TRBD2 aligns across 11 bases. The junction had 5 bases not matched to a gene; V was cut back by 5 bases and J by 4 bases. Germline V gives CDR1 SGHDT, CDR2 YYEEEE. The CDR3 runs to 14 residues. The CDR3 region is CASRVAGGPYEQYF. The CDR3 nucleotides read TGTGCCAGCAGAGTAGCGGGGGGGCCTTACGAGCAGTACTTC.

This chain links TRBV5-1 with TRBJ1-2, with D possibly TRBD1 on 5 matching bases. This CDR3 contains 14 residues. The germline gives CDR1 SGHRS, CDR2 YFSETQ. Trimming removed 4 bases from V and 4 bases from J, with 14 bases in between. The CDR3 spells CASSPGFDGYGYTF. The CDR3 DNA is TGCGCCAGCAGCCCAGGGTTTGACGGCTATGGCTACACCTTC.

The rearrangement joins TRBV19 to TRBJ1-2; tentatively, D is TRBD1 (5 bases). The germline CDR1 and CDR2 sequences are LNHDA and SQIVND (reference sequence). Trimming removed 3 bases from V and 5 bases from J, with 19 bases in between. This CDR3 has 16 residues. CDR3 amino acids: CASSIRDSATIYGYTF. The DNA for the CDR3 is TGTGCCAGTAGTATTAGGGACTCCGCGACAATATATGGCTACACCTTC.

The rearrangement joins TRBV10-1 to TRBJ1-6; D perhaps matches TRBD1 (5 bases). Germline V gene data show CDR1 as WNHNN and CDR2 as SYGVQD (reference sequence). V shed 6 bases and J shed 7 bases, with 10 bases lying between them. The CDR3 extends over 13 amino acids. The CDR3 loop reads CASRAGRNSPLHF. Written as DNA, the CDR3 is TGCGCCAGCAGGGCAGGGAGAAATTCACCCCTCCACTTT.

This sequence joins TRBV19 and TRBJ1-2; 7 positions match TRBD1. This CDR3 is built from 16 residues. Germline V gives CDR1 LNHDA, CDR2 SQIVND (reference sequence). The V segment lost 4 bases and the J segment 2 bases; nucleotides outside the gene matches: 10. CDR3 amino acids: CASSNSGQRVNYGYTF. The CDR3 DNA is TGTGCCAGTAGTAACTCGGGACAGCGTGTGAACTATGGCTACACCTTC.

The chain joins TRBV5-1 to TRBJ2-5; 11 bases align to TRBD1. V shed 0 bases and J 5 bases; nucleotides not matched to a gene: 9. The germline V gene has CDR1 SGHRS and CDR2 YFSETQ. CDR3 length equals 17 residues. Written as DNA, the CDR3 is TGCGCCAGCAGCTTGGGACGGACAGGGGGCGCAGGGGAGACCCAGTACTTC. Its translation: CASSLGRTGGAGETQYF. The variable domain in full, with the rest retrieved from reference TRBV5-1 and TRBJ2-5, is KAGVTQTPRYLIKTRGQQVTLSCSPISGHRSVSWYQQTPGQGLQFLFEYFSETQRNKGNFPGRFSGRQFSNSRSEMNVSTLELGDSALYLCASSLGRTGGAGETQYFGPGTRLLVL.

The chain recombines TRBV27 with TRBJ1-1; no reliable D call. This CDR3 has 14 amino acids. Trimming removed 2 bases at V and 1 base at J, with 8 bases between. Germline lookup yields CDR1 MNHEY and CDR2 SMNVEV (reference sequence). In nucleotides, the CDR3 is TGTGCCAGCAGTTTAACAGAGCCGAACACTGAAGCTTTCTTT. Amino acid sequence: CASSLTEPNTEAFF.

The rearrangement links TRBV6-6 to TRBJ1-4, with unresolved D. Germline V lookup: CDR1 MNHNY, CDR2 SVGAGI (reference sequence). V lost 4 bases, J lost 8 bases, and 14 bases lay in between. The CDR3 runs to 14 residues. CDR3 bases: TGTGCCAGCAGTTTACGGGGAGGTGGGGAAAAACTGTTTTTT. Its protein product is CASSLRGGGEKLFF.

This chain connects TRBV19 to TRBJ1-2; tentative D call: TRBD1 (6 bases). V was cut by 0 bases and J by 3 bases, with 11 bases left in between. This CDR3 has 15 residues. Germline CDR1 reads LNHDA; CDR2 reads SQIVND (reference sequence). This CDR3 reads CASSIERSGDYGYTF. The CDR3, as DNA: TGTGCCAGTAGTATAGAACGATCAGGGGACTATGGCTACACCTTC.

V and J are TRBV19 and TRBJ2-5; 7 bases line up with TRBD2. Trimming took 5 bases from V and 5 from J; bases not matched to a gene: 11. CDR1 is LNHDA and CDR2 is SQIVND in the germline V gene (reference sequence). CDR3 length equals 15 residues. For the CDR3, the DNA is TGTGCCAGTAGTGAGGGCGGGGGAGGTGGTGAGACCCAGTACTTC. Amino acids: CASSEGGGGGETQYF.

This clone was picked up one time. This rearrangement joins TRBV7-6 to TRBJ2-3; 9 positions agree with TRBD1. CDR3 size: 16 residues. Germline V gives CDR1 SGHVS, CDR2 FNYEAQ. Unmatched junction bases numbered 5, after V lost 1 base and J lost 3 bases. CDR3 nucleotide sequence: TGTGCCAGCAGCTTAGTTGTGGGACAGGGAACAGATACGCAGTATTTT. This translates into CASSLVVGQGTDTQYF.

J is TRBJ2-2 and V is TRBV6-4; tentative D call: TRBD2 (6 bases). The CDR3 is made up of 14 amino acids. V was pared by 3 bases and J by 5 bases, with 10 bases between. The V gene's germline CDR1 is MRHNA and CDR2 SNTAGT. This chain's CDR3 is CASSEAGITGELFF. CDR3 bases: TGTGCCAGCAGTGAAGCGGGTATAACCGGGGAGCTGTTTTTT.

The chain links TRBV7-9 to TRBJ2-1, with unresolved D. CDR1 is SEHNR and CDR2 is FQNEAQ in the germline V gene (reference sequence). The CDR3 is 12 residues long. Trimming shortened V by 3 bases and J by 5 bases, and 5 bases separated the two germline ends. Written as DNA, the CDR3 is TGTGCCAGCAGCTTGGCTGACAATGAGCAGTTCTTC. This gives the protein CASSLADNEQFF.

The chain joins TRBV14 to TRBJ2-5, with D perhaps TRBD2 (6 bases). Germline CDR1 and CDR2: SGHDN and FVKESK. The CDR3 is 14 amino acids. Trimming left V 5 bases short and J 5 bases short, with 15 bases between. DNA of the CDR3: TGTGCCAGCAGCGGGCCTAGCGTTCGGGAGACCCAGTACTTC. It yields the protein CASSGPSVRETQYF.